This T cell receptor beta chain came from a study of patients with pleural tuberculosis (dated by TCRdb to between 2012 and 2015). Instrument used: Illumina Genome Analyzer IIx. TCRdb reworked the public reads: Q25 trimming with fastp, MiXCR clone assembly, productive beta chains retained. Under each unique CDR3 protein, matching rows form one entry showing the most common genes and DNA. The sample data list about 29,000 distinct CDR3 sequences, and 15% to 20% of these were observed just once. Together, the top ten hold roughly 3.4% of the sample. The trim is 3 bases for V and 0 bases for J, with a gap of 3 bases between the germline ends. Sequences MDHEN (CDR1) and SYDVKM (CDR2) are obtained from the germline V gene. The CDR3 runs 14 residues from the cysteine to the phenylalanine. Only CDR3 DNA is held: 42 bases, read in frame from base 1. This clonotype was found many times. What this receptor recognizes is not known. Per-base quality was not reported, and no clone a single base away is much larger than it.

Sequencing was carried out using peripheral blood. This sequence uses TRBV28 and TRBJ2-6; the D gene lacks a confident call. The receptor's source is a human donor with pleural tuberculosis. This receptor carries the CDR3 CASSLTSGANVLTF. In nucleotide form, the sequence is TGTGCCAGCAGTTTGACCTCTGGGGCCAACGTCCTGACTTTC.